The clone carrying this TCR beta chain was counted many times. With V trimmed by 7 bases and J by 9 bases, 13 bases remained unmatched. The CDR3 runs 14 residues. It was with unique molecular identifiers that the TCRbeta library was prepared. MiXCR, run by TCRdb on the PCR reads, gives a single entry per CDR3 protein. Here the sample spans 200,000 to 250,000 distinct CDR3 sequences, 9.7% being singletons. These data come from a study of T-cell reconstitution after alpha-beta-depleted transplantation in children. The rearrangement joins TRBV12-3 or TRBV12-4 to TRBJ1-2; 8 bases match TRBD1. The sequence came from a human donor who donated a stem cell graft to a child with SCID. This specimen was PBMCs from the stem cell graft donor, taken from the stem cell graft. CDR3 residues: CASTLGGTGGRYTF. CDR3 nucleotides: TGTGCCAGCACTCTAGGCGGGACAGGCGGCCGCTACACCTTC.